This T cell receptor beta chain was identified during a study of cytomegalovirus exposure and HLA in healthy donors. About the research overall: Early released data comprised around 79 million unique TCRs from HLA-typed donors. Study-wide results and limits: Diagnosis of cytomegalovirus status made by the classifier reportedly showed high specificity and sensitivity.

With respect to this clone: Antigen specificity is unknown.

Amplification used 60 Vbeta primers and 13 Jbeta primers. The assay was immunoSEQ multiplex PCR, and TCRdb's table has in-frame clones only and misses some. The sample consists of roughly 130,000 clones, roughly 70% of them appearing once. Nominally healthy donors were sampled, though unrecorded immune exposures were likely. Sequenced: PBMCs. This receptor was taken from a woman aged 40 to 50 in good health and CMV-seropositive.

CDR3 nucleotide sequence: TGTGCCAGCAGTTTAGGTTTCGGCGGGGGGGACAATGAGCAGTTCTTC. It is translated as CASSLGFGGGDNEQFF. The chain carries TRBV27 and TRBJ2-1; the match to TRBD2 covers 9 bases. The V and J ends lost 2 bases and 5 bases, in that order; junction bases with no gene match: 7. CDR1 and CDR2 from the germline V gene are MNHEY and SMNVEV (reference sequence). The CDR3 runs to 16 residues.